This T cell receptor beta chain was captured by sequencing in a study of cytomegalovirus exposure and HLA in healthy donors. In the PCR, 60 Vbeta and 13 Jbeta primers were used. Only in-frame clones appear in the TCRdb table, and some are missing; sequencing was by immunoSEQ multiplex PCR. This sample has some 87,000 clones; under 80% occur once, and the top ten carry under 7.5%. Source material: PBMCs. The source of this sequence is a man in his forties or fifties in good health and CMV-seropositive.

Here the CDR3 DNA reads TGTGCCATCAGGAGAGGAACAGGGGAACATGGCTACACCTTC. Translated, it gives CAIRRGTGEHGYTF. The chain uses TRBV10-3 and TRBJ1-2; 7 bases map to TRBD1. The CDR3 length is 14 residues. The V gene's germline CDR1 is ENHRY and CDR2 SYGVKD. Trimming took 6 bases from V and 6 from J; bases not matched to a gene: 10.